This entry lists 4 T cell receptor beta chains sequenced from one sample in a study of vaccination and CD4 T cells after COVID-19 (dated by TCRdb to the early 2020s). Library creation used PCR. Data came from an Illumina iSeq 100. DNA from cultured CD4+ T cells was subjected to TCR sequencing with the Oncomine TCR Beta short-read assay at the Johns Hopkins FTIC core. The public reads were reprocessed in TCRdb via fastp at Q25 and MiXCR, keeping in-frame beta chains. Entries that share a CDR3 protein sequence are merged under the most common genes and DNA. The sample table shows 15,000 to 20,000 distinct CDR3 sequences, and around 47% are seen once. Jointly, the top ten make up 4.5% to 6% of the sample. The sample's treatment or condition label is to be understood as: roughly ten-day PBMC culture with coronavirus spike peptide pools or control peptides (ViraFEST assay). Which antigens these TCRs recognize remains unknown.

This material consisted of CD4+ T cells from blood, cultured in vitro, taken before SARS-CoV-2 vaccination. Receptors were obtained from a human donor who had recovered from COVID-19.

This chain uses TRBV19 with TRBJ1-3; D is unclear. The V end was cut by 3 bases, the J end by 0 bases, with 9 bases between. The CDR3 contains 15 residues. CDR1 and CDR2 from the germline V gene are LNHDA and SQIVND (reference sequence). The CDR3 DNA reads as TGTGCCAGTAGTATTGGTAGGCACTCTGGAAACACCATATATTTT. Residues: CASSIGRHSGNTIYF.

The CDR3 nucleotides are TGTGCCAGCTCACTATCGGGACAGTTGAACACTGAAGCTTTCTTT. As protein: CASSLSGQLNTEAFF. V is TRBV18 and J is TRBJ1-1; 7 nucleotides line up with TRBD1. This CDR3 is 15 amino acids long. Looked up from germline, CDR1 is KGHSH and CDR2 is LQKENI. After removal of 4 bases from V and 0 bases from J, the junction contained 5 bases not matched to a gene.

The chain carries TRBV7-2 and TRBJ2-7, with D possibly TRBD1 on 6 matching bases. The J call is uncertain, as TRBJ2-5 better fits the DNA end. Per germline, CDR1 SGHTA and CDR2 FQGNSA. The CDR3 is 16 amino acids. This CDR3 reads CASSLMSGQRGETQYF. In DNA, the CDR3 is TGTGCCAGCAGCTTAATGAGCGGACAGCGAGGAGAGACCCAGTACTTC.

This clonotype was detected once. This chain links TRBV28 with TRBJ2-7, with no clear D. CDR1 is MDHEN, CDR2 SYDVKM, per germline. This CDR3 has 11 residues. V dropped 8 bases and J dropped 3 bases, with 8 bases sitting between them. The CDR3: CASRSNYEQYF. The CDR3 DNA follows: TGTGCCAGCCGATCGAACTACGAGCAGTACTTC.